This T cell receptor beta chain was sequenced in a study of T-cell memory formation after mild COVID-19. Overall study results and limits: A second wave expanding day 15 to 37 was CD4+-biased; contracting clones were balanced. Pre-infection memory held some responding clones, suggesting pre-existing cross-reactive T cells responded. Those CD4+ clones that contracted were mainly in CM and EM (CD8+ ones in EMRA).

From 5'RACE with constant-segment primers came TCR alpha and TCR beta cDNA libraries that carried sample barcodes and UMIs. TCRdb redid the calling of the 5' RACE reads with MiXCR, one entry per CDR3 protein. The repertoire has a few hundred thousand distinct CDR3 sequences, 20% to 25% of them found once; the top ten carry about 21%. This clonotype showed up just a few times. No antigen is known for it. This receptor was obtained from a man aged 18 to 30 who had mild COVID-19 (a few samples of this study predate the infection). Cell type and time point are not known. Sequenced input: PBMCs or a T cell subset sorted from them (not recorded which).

The CDR3 sequence: CASSPRLGNTGELFF. The CDR3 bases are TGTGCCAGCAGCCCCCGACTAGGGAACACCGGGGAGCTGTTTTTT. V is TRBV7-3 and J is TRBJ2-2; perhaps TRBD2 as D (6 bases). Germline lookup yields CDR1 SGHTA and CDR2 FQGTGA. The V end lost 5 bases, the J end lost 1 base, and 11 bases lay between the germline ends. The CDR3 has 15 amino acids.